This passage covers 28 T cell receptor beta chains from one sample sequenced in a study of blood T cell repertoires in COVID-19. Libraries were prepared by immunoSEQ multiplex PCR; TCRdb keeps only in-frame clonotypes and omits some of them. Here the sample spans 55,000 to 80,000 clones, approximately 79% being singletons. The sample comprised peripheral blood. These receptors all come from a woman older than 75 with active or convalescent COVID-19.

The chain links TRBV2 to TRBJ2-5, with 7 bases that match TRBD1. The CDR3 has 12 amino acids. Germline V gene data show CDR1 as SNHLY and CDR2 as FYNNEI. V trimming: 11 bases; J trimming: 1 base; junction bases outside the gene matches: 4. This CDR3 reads CAGGQLQETQYF. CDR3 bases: TGTGCCGGGGGACAGCTCCAAGAGACCCAGTACTTC. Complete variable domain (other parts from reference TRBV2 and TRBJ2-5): EPEVTQTPSHQVTQMGQEVILRCVPISNHLYFYWYRQILGQKVEFLVSFYNNEISEKSEIFDDQFSVERPDGSNFTLKIRSTKLEDSAMYFCAGGQLQETQYFGPGTRLLVL.

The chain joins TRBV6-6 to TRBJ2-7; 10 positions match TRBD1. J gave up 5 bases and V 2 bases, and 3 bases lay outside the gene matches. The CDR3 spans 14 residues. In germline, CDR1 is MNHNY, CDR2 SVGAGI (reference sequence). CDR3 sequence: CASSYGQGGNEQYF. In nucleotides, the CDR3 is TGTGCCAGCAGTTACGGACAGGGGGGGAACGAGCAGTACTTC.

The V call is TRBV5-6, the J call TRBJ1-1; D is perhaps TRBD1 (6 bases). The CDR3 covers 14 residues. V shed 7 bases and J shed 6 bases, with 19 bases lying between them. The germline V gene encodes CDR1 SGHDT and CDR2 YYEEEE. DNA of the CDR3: TGTGCCAGCGCCCAGGGGCTTTTCGGCGCTGAAGCTTTCTTT. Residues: CASAQGLFGAEAFF.

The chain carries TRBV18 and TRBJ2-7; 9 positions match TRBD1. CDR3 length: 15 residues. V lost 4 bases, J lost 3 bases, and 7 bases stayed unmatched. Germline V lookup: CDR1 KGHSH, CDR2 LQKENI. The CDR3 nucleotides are TGTGCCAGCTCACTTGAGGGACAGGGTCGCTACGAGCAGTACTTC. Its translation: CASSLEGQGRYEQYF.

The CDR3 loop reads CASSIQAEAFF. CDR3 DNA sequence: TGTGCCAGCAGCATACAGGCCGAAGCTTTCTTT. The chain joins TRBV11-2 to TRBJ1-1, with TRBD1 as a possible D gene (5 bases). Germline CDR1 SGHAT, CDR2 FQNNGV. Between the trimmed V and J ends, which lost 5 bases and 8 bases, there was a span of 9 bases. CDR3 length: 11 amino acids.

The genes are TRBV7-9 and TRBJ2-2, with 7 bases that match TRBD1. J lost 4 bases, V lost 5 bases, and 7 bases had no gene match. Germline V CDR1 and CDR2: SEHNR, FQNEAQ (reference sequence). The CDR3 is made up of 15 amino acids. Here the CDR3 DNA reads TGTGCCAGCAGCCACAGGGGTCGAGGCACCGGGGAGCTGTTTTTT. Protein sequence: CASSHRGRGTGELFF.

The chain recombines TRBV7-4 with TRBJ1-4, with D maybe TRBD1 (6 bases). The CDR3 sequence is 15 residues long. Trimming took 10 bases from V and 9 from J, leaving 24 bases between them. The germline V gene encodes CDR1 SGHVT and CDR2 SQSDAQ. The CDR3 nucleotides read TGTGCCACCAGTGTGGGTCGAACAGGGTTTAAAAAACTGTTTTTT. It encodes CATSVGRTGFKKLFF.

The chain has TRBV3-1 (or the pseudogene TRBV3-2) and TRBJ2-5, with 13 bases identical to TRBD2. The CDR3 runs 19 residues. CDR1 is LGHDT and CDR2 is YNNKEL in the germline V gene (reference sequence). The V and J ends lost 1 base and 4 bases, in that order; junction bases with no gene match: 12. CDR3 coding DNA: TGTGCCAGCAGCCAAGGGGACGTGAGACTAGCGGGGGGTGGAGAGACCCAGTACTTC. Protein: CASSQGDVRLAGGGETQYF.

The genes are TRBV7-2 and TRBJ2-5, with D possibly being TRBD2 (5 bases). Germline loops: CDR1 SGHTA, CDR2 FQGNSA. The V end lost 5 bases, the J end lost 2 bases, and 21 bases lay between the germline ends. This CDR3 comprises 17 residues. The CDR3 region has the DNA TGTGCCAGCAGCCCCGGGGTCGGCGGGCGAGAACAAGAGACCCAGTACTTC. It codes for CASSPGVGGREQETQYF.

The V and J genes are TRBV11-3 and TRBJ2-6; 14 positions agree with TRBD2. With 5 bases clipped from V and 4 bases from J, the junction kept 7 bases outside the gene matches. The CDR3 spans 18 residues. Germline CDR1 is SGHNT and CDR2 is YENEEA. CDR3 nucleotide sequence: TGTGCCAGCAGCAACCGGGGACTAGCGGGGGTGGGGGCCAACGTCCTGACTTTC. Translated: CASSNRGLAGVGANVLTF. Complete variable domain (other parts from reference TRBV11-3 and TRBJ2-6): EAGVVQSPRYKIIEKKQPVAFWCNPISGHNTLYWYLQNLGQGPELLIRYENEEAVDDSQLPKDRFSAERLKGVDSTLKIQPAELGDSAVYLCASSNRGLAGVGANVLTFGAGSRLTVL.

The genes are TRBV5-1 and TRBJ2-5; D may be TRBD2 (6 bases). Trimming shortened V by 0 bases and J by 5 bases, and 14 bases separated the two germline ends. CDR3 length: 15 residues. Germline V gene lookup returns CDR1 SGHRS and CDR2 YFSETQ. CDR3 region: CASSLAPGTGETQYF. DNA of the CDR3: TGCGCCAGCAGCTTGGCCCCGGGGACTGGGGAGACCCAGTACTTC.

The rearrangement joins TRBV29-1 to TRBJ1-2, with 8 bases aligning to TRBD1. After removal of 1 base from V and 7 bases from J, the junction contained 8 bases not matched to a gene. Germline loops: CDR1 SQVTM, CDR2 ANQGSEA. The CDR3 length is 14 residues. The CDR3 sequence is CSVEGTGKRGGYTF. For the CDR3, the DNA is TGCAGCGTTGAAGGGACAGGGAAAAGGGGTGGCTACACCTTC. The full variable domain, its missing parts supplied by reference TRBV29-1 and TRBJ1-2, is SAVISQKPSRDICQRGTSLTIQCQVDSQVTMMFWYRQQPGQSLTLIATANQGSEATYESGFVIDKFPISRPNLTFSTLTVSNMSPEDSSIYLCSVEGTGKRGGYTFGSGTRLTVV.

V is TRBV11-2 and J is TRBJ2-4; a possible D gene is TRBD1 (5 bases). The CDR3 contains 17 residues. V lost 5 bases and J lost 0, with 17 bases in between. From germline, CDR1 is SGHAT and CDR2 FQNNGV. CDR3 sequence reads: CASSQSRGSTAKNIQYF. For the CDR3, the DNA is TGTGCCAGCAGCCAATCAAGGGGCAGCACAGCCAAAAACATTCAGTACTTC.

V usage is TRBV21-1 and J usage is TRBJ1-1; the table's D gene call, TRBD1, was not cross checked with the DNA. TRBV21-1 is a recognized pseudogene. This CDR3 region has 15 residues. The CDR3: CASSSCRTGRTEAFF. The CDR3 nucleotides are TGTGCCAGCAGCTCCTGTCGGACAGGACGCACTGAAGCTTTCTTT.

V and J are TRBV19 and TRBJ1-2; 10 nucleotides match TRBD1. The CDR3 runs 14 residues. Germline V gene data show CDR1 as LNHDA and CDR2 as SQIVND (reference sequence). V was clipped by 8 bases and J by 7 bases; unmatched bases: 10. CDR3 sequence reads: CASRRDRGLGGYTF. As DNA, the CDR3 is TGTGCCAGTCGGAGGGACAGGGGACTAGGTGGCTACACCTTC.

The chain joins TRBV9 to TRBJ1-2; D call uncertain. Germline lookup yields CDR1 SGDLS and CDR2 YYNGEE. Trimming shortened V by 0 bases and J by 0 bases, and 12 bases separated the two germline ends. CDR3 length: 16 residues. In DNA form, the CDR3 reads TGTGCCAGCAGCGTAGGAGGTCTCAGTACTAACTATGGCTACACCTTC. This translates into CASSVGGLSTNYGYTF.

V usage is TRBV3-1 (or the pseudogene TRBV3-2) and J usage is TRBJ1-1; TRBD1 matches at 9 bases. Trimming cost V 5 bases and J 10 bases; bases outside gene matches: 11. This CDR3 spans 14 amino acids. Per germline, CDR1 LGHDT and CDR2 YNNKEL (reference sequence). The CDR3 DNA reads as TGTGCCAGCAGCTTTCGACAGGGGGACTTCGGAGCTTTCTTT. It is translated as CASSFRQGDFGAFF.

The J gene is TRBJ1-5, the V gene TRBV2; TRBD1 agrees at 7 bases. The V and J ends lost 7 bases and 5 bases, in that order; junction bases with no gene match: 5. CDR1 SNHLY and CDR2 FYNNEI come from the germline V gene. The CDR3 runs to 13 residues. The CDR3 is CASNDRVDQPQHF. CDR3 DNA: TGTGCCAGCAACGACAGGGTGGATCAGCCCCAGCATTTT. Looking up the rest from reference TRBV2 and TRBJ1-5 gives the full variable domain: EPEVTQTPSHQVTQMGQEVILRCVPISNHLYFYWYRQILGQKVEFLVSFYNNEISEKSEIFDDQFSVERPDGSNFTLKIRSTKLEDSAMYFCASNDRVDQPQHFGDGTRLSIL.

As DNA, the CDR3 is TGCGCCAGCAGCGGGAGCGTGGCATTTACAGGGTCCGGCGAGCAGTACTTC. Translated, it gives CASSGSVAFTGSGEQYF. This sequence joins TRBV5-1 and TRBJ2-7, with a possible D match to TRBD1 (6 bases). CDR1 is SGHRS and CDR2 is YFSETQ in the germline V gene. V gave up 4 bases and J gave up 6 bases, with 26 bases separating them. The CDR3 is made up of 17 amino acids.

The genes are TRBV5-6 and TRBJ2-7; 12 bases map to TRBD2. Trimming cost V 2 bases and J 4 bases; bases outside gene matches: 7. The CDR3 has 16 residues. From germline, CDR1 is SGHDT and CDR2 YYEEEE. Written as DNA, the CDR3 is TGTGCCAGCAGCTTTCGGACTAGCGGGGCCCTTTACGAGCAGTACTTC. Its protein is CASSFRTSGALYEQYF.

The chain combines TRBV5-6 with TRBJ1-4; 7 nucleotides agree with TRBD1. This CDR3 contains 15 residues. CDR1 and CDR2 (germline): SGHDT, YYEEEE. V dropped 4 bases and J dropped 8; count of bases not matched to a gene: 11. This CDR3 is CASSGQTGISEKLFF. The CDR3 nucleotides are TGTGCCAGCAGCGGACAGACAGGGATTAGCGAAAAACTGTTTTTT. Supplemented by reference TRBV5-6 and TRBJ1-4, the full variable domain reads DAGVTQSPTHLIKTRGQQVTLRCSPKSGHDTVSWYQQALGQGPQFIFQYYEEEERQRGNFPDRFSGHQFPNYSSELNVNALLLGDSALYLCASSGQTGISEKLFFGSGTQLSVL.

The DNA for the CDR3 is TGTGCCAGCAGTGAAGGCGGCGTTTGGCCCCAGCATTTT. Encoded protein: CASSEGGVWPQHF. The V gene is TRBV2, the J gene TRBJ1-5; D not resolved. Germline CDR1 reads SNHLY; CDR2 reads FYNNEI. The CDR3 length is 13 residues. V lost 1 base, J lost 9 bases, and 10 bases lay in between. The full variable domain, in which reference TRBV2 and TRBJ1-5 provide the parts outside the CDR3, is EPEVTQTPSHQVTQMGQEVILRCVPISNHLYFYWYRQILGQKVEFLVSFYNNEISEKSEIFDDQFSVERPDGSNFTLKIRSTKLEDSAMYFCASSEGGVWPQHFGDGTRLSIL.

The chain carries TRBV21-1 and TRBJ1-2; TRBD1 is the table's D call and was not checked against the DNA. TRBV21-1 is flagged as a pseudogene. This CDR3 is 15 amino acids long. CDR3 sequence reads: CASSKWTGRGCGYTF. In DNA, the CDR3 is TGTGCCAGCAGCAAATGGACAGGGCGAGGCTGCGGCTACACCTTC.

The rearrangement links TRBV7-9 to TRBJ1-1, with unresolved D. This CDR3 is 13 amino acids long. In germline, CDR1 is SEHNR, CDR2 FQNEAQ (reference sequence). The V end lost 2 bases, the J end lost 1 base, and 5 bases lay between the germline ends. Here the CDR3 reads CASSLQENTEAFF. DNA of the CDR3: TGTGCCAGCAGCTTACAGGAGAACACTGAAGCTTTCTTT.

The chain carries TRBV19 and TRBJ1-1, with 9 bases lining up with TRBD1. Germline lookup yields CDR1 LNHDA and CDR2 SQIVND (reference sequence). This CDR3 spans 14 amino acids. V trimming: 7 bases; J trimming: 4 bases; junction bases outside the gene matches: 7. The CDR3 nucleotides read TGTGCCAGTACCCCTCGACAGGGGGGCACTGAAGCTTTCTTT. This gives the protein CASTPRQGGTEAFF.

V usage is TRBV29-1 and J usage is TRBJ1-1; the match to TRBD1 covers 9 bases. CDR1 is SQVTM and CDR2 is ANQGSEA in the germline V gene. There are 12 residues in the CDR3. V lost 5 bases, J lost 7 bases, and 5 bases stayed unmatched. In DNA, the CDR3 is TGCAGCGTTTGGGACAGGGTGAATGAAGCTTTCTTT. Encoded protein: CSVWDRVNEAFF.

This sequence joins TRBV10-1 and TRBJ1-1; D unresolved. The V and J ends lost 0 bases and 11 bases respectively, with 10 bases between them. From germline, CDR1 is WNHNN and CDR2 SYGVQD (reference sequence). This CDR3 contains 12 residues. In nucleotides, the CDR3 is TGCGCCAGCAGTGAGTCGAGCAGGCCGGCTTTCTTT. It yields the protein CASSESSRPAFF.

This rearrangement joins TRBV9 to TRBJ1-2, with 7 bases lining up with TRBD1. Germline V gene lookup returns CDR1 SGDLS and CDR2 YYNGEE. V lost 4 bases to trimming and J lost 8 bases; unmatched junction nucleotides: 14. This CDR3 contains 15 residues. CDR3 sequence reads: CASSPTSTGLGGYTF. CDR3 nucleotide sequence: TGTGCCAGCAGCCCAACCTCGACAGGGCTTGGCGGCTACACCTTC.